The 27 T cell receptor beta chains below were found in one sample sequenced in a study of cytomegalovirus exposure and HLA in healthy donors (dated by TCRdb to the late 2010s). Libraries were constructed by the immunoSEQ multiplex PCR assay. For the multiplex PCR, a mixture combining 60 forward primers for TCR Vbeta segments and 13 reverse primers for TCR Jbeta segments was used. Entries here come from immuneACCESS through TCRdb and include only in-frame sequences with V and J called. Some clones fail to appear in such tables; in the studies checked, an unresolved V gene covers under half of the shortfall, and the cause of the remainder is unknown. This sample lists 180,000 or so clones; 65% to 75% were detected once. The ten largest account for around 2.3% of the sample. Sequenced material: PBMCs. Source of these receptors: a human donor in good health.

This clone was seen just once. The chain employs TRBV19 and TRBJ2-2; 10 bases are a match to TRBD1. This CDR3 has 14 amino acids. Per germline, CDR1 LNHDA and CDR2 SQIVND (reference sequence). V lost 4 bases, J lost 5 bases, and 1 base stayed unmatched. CDR3 in DNA: TGTGCCAGTAGTAGACAGGGGGCTACCGGGGAGCTGTTTTTT. Its translation is CASSRQGATGELFF.

There are a few counts of this clone. The chain carries TRBV5-6 and TRBJ1-4, with TRBD1 identical over 7 bases. The CDR3 runs to 15 residues. V was clipped by 7 bases and J by 4 bases; unmatched bases: 10. Per the germline V gene, CDR1 is SGHDT and CDR2 is YYEEEE. CDR3 sequence reads: CASSSPGTVNEKLFF. CDR3 nucleotides: TGTGCCAGCTCGAGCCCCGGGACAGTTAATGAAAAACTGTTTTTT.

The chain employs TRBV9 and TRBJ1-1, with D possibly matching TRBD1 (6 bases). This CDR3 is built from 14 residues. From germline, CDR1 is SGDLS and CDR2 YYNGEE. Trimming left V 3 bases short and J 11 bases short, with 20 bases between. This chain's CDR3 is CASSAAGGAPGAFF. The CDR3 nucleotides are TGTGCCAGCAGCGCCGCGGGGGGGGCCCCTGGCGCTTTCTTT.

The chain joins TRBV23-1 to TRBJ1-2; D not resolved. TRBV23-1 is an open reading frame whose function is uncertain. Trimming removed 2 bases at V and 3 bases at J, with 13 bases between. The CDR3 consists of 15 residues. The CDR3 reads CASSQNPVVYYGYTF. Written as DNA, the CDR3 is TGCGCCAGCAGTCAAAACCCCGTAGTGTACTATGGCTACACCTTC.

This clone was picked up a small number of times. The rearrangement uses TRBV15 and TRBJ2-7; 9 positions match TRBD1. Germline assignment: CDR1 LNHNV and CDR2 YYDKDF (reference sequence). The junction had 7 bases not matched to a gene; V was cut back by 4 bases and J by 3 bases. The CDR3 contains 15 residues. The CDR3 loop is CATSTGLTGGYEQYF. CDR3 DNA sequence: TGTGCCACCAGCACGGGGTTGACAGGGGGCTACGAGCAGTACTTC.

The rearrangement links TRBV18 to TRBJ1-2; D is unclear. Trimming stripped 3 bases from V and 0 bases from J, with 11 bases between. In germline, CDR1 is KGHSH, CDR2 LQKENI. This CDR3 is 15 amino acids long. CDR3 in amino acids: CASSPRVDSNYGYTF. CDR3 DNA sequence: TGTGCCAGCTCACCTCGCGTGGACTCTAACTATGGCTACACCTTC.

The V gene is TRBV30, the J gene TRBJ1-1; 7 bases align to TRBD1. Per germline, CDR1 GTSNPN and CDR2 SVGIG (reference sequence). V lost 7 bases and J lost 0; bases outside the gene matches: 8. CDR3 size: 14 residues. The CDR3 region is CASSEGGLNTEAFF. CDR3 nucleotide sequence: TGTGCCTCCTCTGAAGGGGGCCTGAACACTGAAGCTTTCTTT.

CDR3 coding DNA: TGTGCCAGCTCACCATTCAAGGGACAGGGTGAGACCCAGTACTTC. Translation gives CASSPFKGQGETQYF. This rearrangement joins TRBV18 to TRBJ2-5, with 9 nucleotides matching TRBD1. Germline V gene lookup returns CDR1 KGHSH and CDR2 LQKENI. Unmatched junction bases numbered 6, after V lost 2 bases and J lost 5 bases. The CDR3 sequence is 15 residues long.

This clone has more than one count but fewer than ten. The chain links TRBV6-6 to TRBJ1-1; unclear D gene. Germline lookup yields CDR1 MNHNY and CDR2 SVGAGI (reference sequence). V was pared by 7 bases and J by 4 bases, with 13 bases between. The CDR3 runs to 13 residues. CDR3 sequence: CASKPGGLTEAFF. CDR3 DNA: TGTGCCAGCAAACCCGGAGGGCTCACTGAAGCTTTCTTT.

The genes are TRBV27 and TRBJ1-2; D uncertain. Trimming removed 0 bases at V and 1 base at J, with 6 bases between. The CDR3 consists of 14 residues. The germline V gene encodes CDR1 MNHEY and CDR2 SMNVEV (reference sequence). CDR3 bases: TGTGCCAGCAGTTTATCTGCAGATAACTATGGCTACACCTTC. Translated, it gives CASSLSADNYGYTF.

In this sample, this clone turned up once. The chain couples TRBV6-1 to TRBJ2-1; unclear D gene. V lost 2 bases and J lost 0, with 11 bases in between. This CDR3 region has 16 residues. The V gene's germline CDR1 is MNHNS and CDR2 SASEGT. CDR3 DNA sequence: TGTGCCAGCAGTGAATCTGCCGCGCGCTCCTACAATGAGCAGTTCTTC. This codes for CASSESAARSYNEQFF.

This chain connects TRBV5-6 to TRBJ2-5; D is unresolved. Trimming took off 2 bases at V and 4 bases at J, with 3 bases between the two ends. The CDR3 sequence is 11 residues long. From germline, CDR1 is SGHDT and CDR2 YYEEEE. CDR3 DNA: TGTGCCAGCAGCTTCGGAGAGACCCAGTACTTC. Its protein product is CASSFGETQYF.

The chain couples TRBV7-6 to TRBJ2-2; tentatively, D is TRBD2 (5 bases). V was pared by 5 bases and J by 5 bases, with 12 bases between. The CDR3 is 14 residues long. Germline V gene sequence: CDR1 SGHVS, CDR2 FNYEAQ. This CDR3 reads CASSPLRETGELFF. DNA of the CDR3: TGTGCCAGCAGCCCCCTCCGGGAAACCGGGGAGCTGTTTTTT.

The V gene is TRBV4-3, the J gene TRBJ1-1; 8 nucleotides line up with TRBD1. The CDR3 runs 15 residues. V was clipped by 0 bases and J by 5 bases; unmatched bases: 5. Germline V gene sequence: CDR1 LGHNA, CDR2 YSLEER. DNA for the CDR3: TGCGCCAGCAGCCAAGATCGGACAGGGTGGACTGAAGCTTTCTTT. Translation gives CASSQDRTGWTEAFF.

The J gene is TRBJ2-2, the V gene TRBV6-1; no clear D. V lost 4 bases, J lost 3 bases, and 12 bases lay in between. The CDR3 is made up of 15 amino acids. Germline V gene lookup returns CDR1 MNHNS and CDR2 SASEGT. This CDR3 reads CASSVETPDTGELFF. CDR3 nucleotide sequence: TGTGCCAGCAGTGTGGAGACCCCGGACACCGGGGAGCTGTTTTTT.

This sequence joins TRBV30 and TRBJ1-1; 7 bases align to TRBD1. The CDR3 is 15 amino acids. From germline, CDR1 is GTSNPN and CDR2 SVGIG (reference sequence). V trimming: 4 bases; J trimming: 0 bases; junction bases outside the gene matches: 8. The DNA for the CDR3 is TGTGCCTGGATTGGGAACAGGGGCATGAACACTGAAGCTTTCTTT. As protein: CAWIGNRGMNTEAFF.

The chain carries TRBV6-5 and TRBJ1-5; no firm D call. The CDR3 extends over 14 amino acids. The germline V gene encodes CDR1 MNHEY and CDR2 SVGAGI. The ends were cut back, 5 bases at V and 1 base at J, with 9 bases in the middle. The CDR3: CASSPLRSNQPQHF. The CDR3 DNA follows: TGTGCCAGCAGTCCGCTGCGAAGCAATCAGCCCCAGCATTTT.

There are a few counts of this clone. This sequence joins TRBV5-1 and TRBJ1-1; D not certain. The CDR3 consists of 13 residues. V was clipped by 0 bases and J by 7 bases, with 10 bases between them. Germline V gene sequence: CDR1 SGHRS, CDR2 YFSETQ. In nucleotides, the CDR3 is TGCGCCAGCAGCTTGGCCGGGCGGGGTGAAGCTTTCTTT. It codes for CASSLAGRGEAFF.

CDR3 in amino acids: CASSAEIQGASYEQYF. The CDR3 DNA reads TGTGCCAGCAGTGCCGAAATACAGGGGGCGAGCTACGAGCAGTACTTC. The rearrangement links TRBV5-4 to TRBJ2-7; 9 bases fit TRBD1. CDR3 length: 16 amino acids. Germline loops: CDR1 SGHNT, CDR2 YYREEE (reference sequence). With 5 bases clipped from V and 3 bases from J, the junction kept 12 bases outside the gene matches.

J is TRBJ1-5 and V is TRBV30; D unresolved. Trimming took off 1 base at V and 7 bases at J, with 17 bases between the two ends. Germline CDR1 reads GTSNPN; CDR2 reads SVGIG (reference sequence). The CDR3 runs 15 residues. The CDR3 sequence: CAWSGGGGMGQPQHF. CDR3 coding DNA: TGTGCCTGGAGTGGCGGCGGAGGGATGGGCCAGCCCCAGCATTTT. Full variable domain (rest looked up from reference TRBV30 and TRBJ1-5): SQTIHQWPATLVQPVGSPLSLECTVEGTSNPNLYWYRQAAGRGLQLLFYSVGIGQISSEVPQNLSASRPQDRQFILSSKKLLLSDSGFYLCAWSGGGGMGQPQHFGDGTRLSIL.

This clone was counted between two and nine times. The chain uses TRBV5-6 and TRBJ2-7, with a possible D match to TRBD2 (6 bases). The CDR3 runs 14 residues. Germline V CDR1 and CDR2: SGHDT, YYEEEE. The V end lost 0 bases, the J end lost 1 base, and 8 bases lay between the germline ends. The CDR3 is CASSLVRGSYEQYF. The CDR3 nucleotides read TGTGCCAGCAGCTTGGTCCGGGGGTCCTACGAGCAGTACTTC.

The rearrangement uses TRBV19 and TRBJ1-2; 12 bases agree with TRBD1. V lost 7 bases to trimming and J lost 5 bases; unmatched junction nucleotides: 8. Germline CDR1 and CDR2: LNHDA and SQIVND (reference sequence). This CDR3 is built from 15 residues. Here the CDR3 DNA reads TGTGCCAGTATACCGGGACAGGGGGCGGTATATGGCTACACCTTC. Its translation: CASIPGQGAVYGYTF.

The table lists this clone with a few counts. The rearrangement uses TRBV2 and TRBJ1-1, with 8 bases aligning to TRBD1. CDR3 length: 13 amino acids. Per germline, CDR1 SNHLY and CDR2 FYNNEI. V was pared by 6 bases and J by 1 base, with 1 base of the junction left unmatched. CDR3 sequence (DNA): TGTGCCAGCAGGACAGGGGCGAACACTGAAGCTTTCTTT. It translates to CASRTGANTEAFF.

In its sample, this clone was seen many times. CDR3 DNA: TGTGCCAGTAGTATGATGGGGGGAACCTTGAACACTGAAGCTTTCTTT. Translating it yields CASSMMGGTLNTEAFF. The chain is built from TRBV19 and TRBJ1-1; tentatively, D is TRBD1 (5 bases). Trimming took off 3 bases at V and 0 bases at J, with 14 bases between the two ends. The CDR3 loop spans 16 amino acids. Germline-derived CDR1 and CDR2 are LNHDA and SQIVND (reference sequence).

The chain combines TRBV7-2 with TRBJ2-3; D not resolved. CDR1 is SGHTA and CDR2 is FQGNSA in the germline V gene. Trimming shortened V by 5 bases and J by 7 bases, and 16 bases separated the two germline ends. This CDR3 contains 14 residues. The CDR3 coding sequence is TGTGCCAGCAGCGAACTACCGGGTCCTAATACGCAGTATTTT. This sequence encodes CASSELPGPNTQYF.

The count of this clone is one. The rearrangement joins TRBV19 to TRBJ1-1; D remains unclear. Trimming pared 1 base from V and 4 bases from J, leaving 10 bases between. Germline V gene sequence: CDR1 LNHDA, CDR2 SQIVND (reference sequence). The CDR3 is made up of 14 amino acids. The CDR3 nucleotides read TGTGCCAGTAGTATAGGCGGGGTGGGCACTGAAGCTTTCTTT. Translating gives CASSIGGVGTEAFF. Full variable domain (missing parts from reference TRBV19 and TRBJ1-1): DGGITQSPKYLFRKEGQNVTLSCEQNLNHDAMYWYRQDPGQGLRLIYYSQIVNDFQKGDIAEGYSVSREKKESFPLTVTSAQKNPTAFYLCASSIGGVGTEAFFGQGTRLTVV.

This chain uses TRBV7-3 with TRBJ2-3, with 9 nucleotides matching TRBD2. Losses at the gene ends were 1 base for V and 4 bases for J; bases not matched to a gene: 3. Germline CDR1 SGHTA, CDR2 FQGTGA. The CDR3 is made up of 15 amino acids. CDR3 loop: CASSLRRGGPDTQYF. As DNA, the CDR3 is TGTGCCAGCAGCTTAAGGCGGGGGGGCCCAGATACGCAGTATTTT. The variable domain in full, completed from reference TRBV7-3 and TRBJ2-3, reads GAGVSQTPSNKVTEKGKYVELRCDPISGHTALYWYRQSLGQGPEFLIYFQGTGAADDSGLPNDRFFAVRPEGSVSTLKIQRTERGDSAVYLCASSLRRGGPDTQYFGPGTRLTVL.